Presented here are 2 T cell receptor beta chains from one specimen sequenced in a study of CD8 T cells in ankylosing spondylitis. TCRdb independently ran MiXCR on the 5' RACE reads; one entry per CDR3 protein. Counted here are some 300,000 distinct CDR3 sequences, around 20% occurring once; the ten biggest clones make up under 4%. The sequenced material came from blood, either unsorted or a sorted T cell fraction (not recorded which). The receptors were sampled from a female donor with ankylosing spondylitis or in good health (not recorded which).

This clonotype appeared a few times. The rearrangement links TRBV10-2 to TRBJ2-1; no firm D call. The ends were cut back, 5 bases at V and 10 bases at J, with 12 bases in the middle. The V gene's germline CDR1 is WSHSY and CDR2 SAAADI. The CDR3 has 12 amino acids. CDR3 residues: CASSSERGEQFF. The CDR3, as DNA: TGCGCCAGCAGTTCGGAACGTGGGGAGCAGTTCTTC.

The gene calls are TRBV6-2 or TRBV6-3 and TRBJ2-1; 8 bases fit TRBD2. The CDR3 is 20 amino acids. Germline V gene data show CDR1 as MNHEY and CDR2 as SVGEGT. J was trimmed by 2 bases and V by 3 bases; bases with no gene match: 18. The CDR3 loop is CASSYPVGAGARQTYNEQFF. The CDR3 DNA reads as TGTGCCAGCAGTTATCCGGTTGGAGCGGGAGCGCGCCAAACCTACAATGAGCAGTTCTTC.